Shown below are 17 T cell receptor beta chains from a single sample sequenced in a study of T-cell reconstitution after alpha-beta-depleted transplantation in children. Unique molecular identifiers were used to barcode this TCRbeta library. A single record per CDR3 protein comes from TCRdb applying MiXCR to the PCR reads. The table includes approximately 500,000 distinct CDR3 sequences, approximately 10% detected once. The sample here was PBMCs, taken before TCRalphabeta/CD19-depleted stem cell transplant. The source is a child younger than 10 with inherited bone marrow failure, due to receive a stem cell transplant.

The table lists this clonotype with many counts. In nucleotides, the CDR3 is TGTGCCAGCAGCTTAGGGGGGAGCTCCGAGCAGTACTTC. Translated, it gives CASSLGGSSEQYF. The chain employs TRBV11-2 and TRBJ2-7; D may correspond to TRBD1 or TRBD2 (5 bases each). There are 13 residues in the CDR3. Between the trimmed V and J ends, which lost 1 base and 6 bases, there was a span of 10 bases. Germline V lookup: CDR1 SGHAT, CDR2 FQNNGV. The full variable domain, with the rest looked up from reference TRBV11-2 and TRBJ2-7, is EAGVAQSPRYKIIEKRQSVAFWCNPISGHATLYWYQQILGQGPKLLIQFQNNGVVDDSQLPKDRFSAERLKGVDSTLKIQPAKLEDSAVYLCASSLGGSSEQYFGPGTRLTVT.

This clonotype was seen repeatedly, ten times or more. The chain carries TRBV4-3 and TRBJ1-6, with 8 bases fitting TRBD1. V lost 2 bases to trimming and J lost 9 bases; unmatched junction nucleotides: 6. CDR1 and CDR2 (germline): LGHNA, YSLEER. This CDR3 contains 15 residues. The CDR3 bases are TGCGCCAGCAGCCAACACGGACAGGGCAGTTCACCCCTCCACTTT. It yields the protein CASSQHGQGSSPLHF.

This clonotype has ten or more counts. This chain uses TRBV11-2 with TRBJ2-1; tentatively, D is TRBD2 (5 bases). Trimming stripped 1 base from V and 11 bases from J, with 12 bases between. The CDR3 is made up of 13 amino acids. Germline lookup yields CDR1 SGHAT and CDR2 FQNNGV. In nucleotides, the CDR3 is TGTGCCAGCAGCTTAGTCCTGGCGGGCAAGCAGTTCTTC. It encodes CASSLVLAGKQFF.

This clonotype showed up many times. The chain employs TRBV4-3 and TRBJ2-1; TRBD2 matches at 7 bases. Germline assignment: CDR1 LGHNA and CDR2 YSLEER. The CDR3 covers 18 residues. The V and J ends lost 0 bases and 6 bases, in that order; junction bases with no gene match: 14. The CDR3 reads CASSQDAPSGGWVNEQFF. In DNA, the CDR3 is TGCGCCAGCAGCCAAGATGCCCCTTCGGGAGGCTGGGTCAATGAGCAGTTCTTC.

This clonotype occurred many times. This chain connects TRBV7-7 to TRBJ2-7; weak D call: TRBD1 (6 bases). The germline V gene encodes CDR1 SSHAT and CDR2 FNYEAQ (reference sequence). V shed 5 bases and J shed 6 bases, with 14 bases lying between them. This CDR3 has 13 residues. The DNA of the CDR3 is TGTGCCAGCAGCACGGGACACCTTAGCGAGCAGTACTTC. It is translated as CASSTGHLSEQYF.

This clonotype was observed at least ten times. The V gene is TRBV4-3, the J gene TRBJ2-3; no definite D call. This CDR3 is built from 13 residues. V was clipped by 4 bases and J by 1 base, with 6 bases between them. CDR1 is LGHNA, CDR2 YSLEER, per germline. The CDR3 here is CASSPSRTDTQYF. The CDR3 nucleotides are TGCGCCAGCAGCCCCTCGCGCACAGATACGCAGTATTTT.

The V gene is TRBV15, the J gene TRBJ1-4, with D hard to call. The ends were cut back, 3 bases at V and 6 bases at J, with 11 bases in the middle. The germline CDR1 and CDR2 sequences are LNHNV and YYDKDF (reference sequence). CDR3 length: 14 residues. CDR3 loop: CATSSGPEHEKLFF. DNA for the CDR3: TGTGCCACCAGCAGTGGACCGGAACATGAAAAACTGTTTTTT.

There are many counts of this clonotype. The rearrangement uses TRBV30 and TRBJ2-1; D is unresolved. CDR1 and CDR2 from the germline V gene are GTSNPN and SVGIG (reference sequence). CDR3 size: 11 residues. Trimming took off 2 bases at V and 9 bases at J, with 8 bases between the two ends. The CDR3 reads CAWSSRSEQFF. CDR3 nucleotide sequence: TGTGCCTGGAGTTCTCGGAGTGAGCAGTTCTTC.

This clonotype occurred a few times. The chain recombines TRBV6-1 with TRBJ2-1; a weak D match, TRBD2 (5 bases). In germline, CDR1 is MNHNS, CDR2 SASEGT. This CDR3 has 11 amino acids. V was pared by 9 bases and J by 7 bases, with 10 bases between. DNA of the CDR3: TGTGCCAGTTATGGCGGGAATGAGCAGTTCTTC. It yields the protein CASYGGNEQFF.

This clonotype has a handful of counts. CDR3: CASSAGTSARYEQYF. The CDR3 DNA sequence: TGTGCCAGCAGCGCAGGGACTAGCGCCCGCTACGAGCAGTACTTC. The chain is built from TRBV9 and TRBJ2-7, with TRBD2 matching over 10 bases. With 3 bases clipped from V and 3 bases from J, the junction kept 6 bases outside the gene matches. Germline V gives CDR1 SGDLS, CDR2 YYNGEE. This CDR3 spans 15 amino acids. The whole variable domain, filled in from reference TRBV9 and TRBJ2-7, reads DSGVTQTPKHLITATGQRVTLRCSPRSGDLSVYWYQQSLDQGLQFLIQYYNGEERAKGNILERFSAQQFPDLHSELNLSSLELGDSALYFCASSAGTSARYEQYFGPGTRLTVT.

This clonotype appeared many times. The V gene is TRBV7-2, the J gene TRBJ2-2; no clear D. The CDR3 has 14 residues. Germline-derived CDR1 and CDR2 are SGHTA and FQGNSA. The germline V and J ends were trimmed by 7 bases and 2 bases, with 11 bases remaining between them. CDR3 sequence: CASTLATNTGELFF. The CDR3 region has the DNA TGTGCCAGCACCCTTGCTACTAACACCGGGGAGCTGTTTTTT.

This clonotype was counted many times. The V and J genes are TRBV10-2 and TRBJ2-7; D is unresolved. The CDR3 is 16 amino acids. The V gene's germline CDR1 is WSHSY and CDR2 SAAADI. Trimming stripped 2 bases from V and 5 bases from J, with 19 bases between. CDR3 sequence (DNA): TGCGCCAGCAGTGAGCCGAAGGGCGTACCGGCGGACGAGCAGTACTTC. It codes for CASSEPKGVPADEQYF.

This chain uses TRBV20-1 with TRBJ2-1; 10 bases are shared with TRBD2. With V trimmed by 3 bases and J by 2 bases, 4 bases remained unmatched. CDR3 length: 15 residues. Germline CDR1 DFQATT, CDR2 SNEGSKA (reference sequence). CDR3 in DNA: TGCAGTGCTAGCACTAGCGGGGTTCCCTACAATGAGCAGTTCTTC. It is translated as CSASTSGVPYNEQFF.

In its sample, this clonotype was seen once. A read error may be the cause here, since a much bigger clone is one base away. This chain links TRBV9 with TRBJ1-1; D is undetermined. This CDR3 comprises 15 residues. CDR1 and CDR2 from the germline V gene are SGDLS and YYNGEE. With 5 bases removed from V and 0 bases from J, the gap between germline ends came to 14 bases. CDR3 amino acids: CASSKRPRLNTEAFF. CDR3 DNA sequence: TGTGCCAGCAGTAAAAGACCGCGGCTGAACACTGAAGCTTTCTTT.

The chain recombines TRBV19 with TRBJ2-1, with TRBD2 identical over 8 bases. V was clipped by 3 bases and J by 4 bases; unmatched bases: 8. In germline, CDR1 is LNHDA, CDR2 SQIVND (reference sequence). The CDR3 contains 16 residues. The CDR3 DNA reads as TGTGCCAGTAGTATCGAGCGGGAGCTGGGGTACAATGAGCAGTTCTTC. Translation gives CASSIERELGYNEQFF.

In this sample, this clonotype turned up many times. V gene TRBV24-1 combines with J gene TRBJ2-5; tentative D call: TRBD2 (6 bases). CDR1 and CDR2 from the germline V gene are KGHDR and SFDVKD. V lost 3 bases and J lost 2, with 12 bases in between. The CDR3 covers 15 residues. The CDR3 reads CATSDPSGPQETQYF. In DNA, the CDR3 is TGTGCCACCAGTGATCCCAGCGGGCCTCAAGAGACCCAGTACTTC.

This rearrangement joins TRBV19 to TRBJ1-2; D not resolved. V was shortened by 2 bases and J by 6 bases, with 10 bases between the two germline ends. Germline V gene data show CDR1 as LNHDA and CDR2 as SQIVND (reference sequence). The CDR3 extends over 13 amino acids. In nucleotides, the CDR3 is TGTGCCAGTAGTATATATGGCATTGATGGCTACACCTTC. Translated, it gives CASSIYGIDGYTF. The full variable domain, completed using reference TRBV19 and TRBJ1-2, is DGGITQSPKYLFRKEGQNVTLSCEQNLNHDAMYWYRQDPGQGLRLIYYSQIVNDFQKGDIAEGYSVSREKKESFPLTVTSAQKNPTAFYLCASSIYGIDGYTFGSGTRLTVV.